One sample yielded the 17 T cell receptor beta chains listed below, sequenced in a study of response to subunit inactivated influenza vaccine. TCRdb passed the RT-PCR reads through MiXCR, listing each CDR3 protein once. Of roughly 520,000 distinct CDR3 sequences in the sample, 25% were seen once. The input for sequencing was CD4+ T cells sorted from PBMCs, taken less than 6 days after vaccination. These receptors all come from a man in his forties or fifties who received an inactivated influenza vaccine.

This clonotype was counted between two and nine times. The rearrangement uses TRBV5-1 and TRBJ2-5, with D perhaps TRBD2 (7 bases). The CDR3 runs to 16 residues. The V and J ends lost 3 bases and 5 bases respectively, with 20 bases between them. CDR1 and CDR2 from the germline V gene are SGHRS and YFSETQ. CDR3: CASSSRAGAARETQYF. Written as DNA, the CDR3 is TGCGCCAGCAGCTCCCGGGCGGGGGCGGCACGGGAGACCCAGTACTTC. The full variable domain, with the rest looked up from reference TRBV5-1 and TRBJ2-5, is KAGVTQTPRYLIKTRGQQVTLSCSPISGHRSVSWYQQTPGQGLQFLFEYFSETQRNKGNFPGRFSGRQFSNSRSEMNVSTLELGDSALYLCASSSRAGAARETQYFGPGTRLLVL.

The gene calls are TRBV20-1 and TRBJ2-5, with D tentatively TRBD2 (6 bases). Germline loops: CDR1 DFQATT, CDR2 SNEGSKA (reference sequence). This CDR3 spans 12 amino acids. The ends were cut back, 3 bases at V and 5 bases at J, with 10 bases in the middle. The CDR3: CSARMGRETQYF. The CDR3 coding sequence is TGCAGTGCTAGGATGGGGAGGGAGACCCAGTACTTC.

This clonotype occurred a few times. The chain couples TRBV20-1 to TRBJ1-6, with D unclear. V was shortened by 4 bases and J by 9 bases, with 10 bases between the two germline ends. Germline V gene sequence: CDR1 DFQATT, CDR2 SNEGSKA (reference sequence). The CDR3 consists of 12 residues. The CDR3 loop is CSAKPPGSPLHF. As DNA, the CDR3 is TGCAGTGCTAAACCCCCAGGTTCACCCCTCCACTTT.

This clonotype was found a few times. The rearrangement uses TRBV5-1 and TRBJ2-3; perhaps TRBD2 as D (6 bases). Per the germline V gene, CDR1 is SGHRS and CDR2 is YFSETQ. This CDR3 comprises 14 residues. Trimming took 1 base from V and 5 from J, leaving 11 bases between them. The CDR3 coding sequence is TGCGCCAGCAGCTTGTCGGGGGTGGGAGATACGCAGTATTTT. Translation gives CASSLSGVGDTQYF.

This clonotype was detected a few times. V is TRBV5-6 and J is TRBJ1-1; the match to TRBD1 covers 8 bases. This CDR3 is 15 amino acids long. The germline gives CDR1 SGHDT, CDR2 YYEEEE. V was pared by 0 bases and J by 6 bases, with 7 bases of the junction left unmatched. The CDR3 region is CASSLVGTGRAEAFF. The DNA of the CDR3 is TGTGCCAGCAGCTTGGTGGGGACAGGACGGGCTGAAGCTTTCTTT.

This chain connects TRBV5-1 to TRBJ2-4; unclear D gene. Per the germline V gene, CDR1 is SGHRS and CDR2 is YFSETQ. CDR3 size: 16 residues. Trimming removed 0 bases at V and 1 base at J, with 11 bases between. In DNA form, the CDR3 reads TGCGCCAGCAGCTTGGAAGTTGCCGGGGCCAAAAACATTCAGTACTTC. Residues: CASSLEVAGAKNIQYF.

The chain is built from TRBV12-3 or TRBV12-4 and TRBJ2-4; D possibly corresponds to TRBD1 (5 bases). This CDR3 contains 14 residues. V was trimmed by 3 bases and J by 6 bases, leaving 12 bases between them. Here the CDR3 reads CASSFSGSGNIQYF. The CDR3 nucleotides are TGTGCCAGCAGTTTTTCAGGGTCTGGAAACATTCAGTACTTC.

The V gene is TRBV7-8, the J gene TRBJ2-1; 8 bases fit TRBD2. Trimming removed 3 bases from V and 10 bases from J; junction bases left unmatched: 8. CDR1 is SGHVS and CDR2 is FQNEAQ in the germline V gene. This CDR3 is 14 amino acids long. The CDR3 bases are TGTGCCAGCAGCTTGAGGAGCGGGAGAGCAGAGCAGTTCTTC. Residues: CASSLRSGRAEQFF.

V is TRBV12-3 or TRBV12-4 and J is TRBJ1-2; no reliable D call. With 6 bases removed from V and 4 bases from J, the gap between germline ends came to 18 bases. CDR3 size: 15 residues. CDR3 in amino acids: CASSLLLAGPYGYTF. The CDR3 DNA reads TGTGCCAGCAGCCTTCTCCTGGCCGGACCCTATGGCTACACCTTC.

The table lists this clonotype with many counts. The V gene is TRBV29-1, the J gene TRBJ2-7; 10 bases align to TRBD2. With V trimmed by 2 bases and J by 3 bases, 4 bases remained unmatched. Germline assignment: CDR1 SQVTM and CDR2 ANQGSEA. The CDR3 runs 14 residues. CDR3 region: CSVELAGEIYEQYF. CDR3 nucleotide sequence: TGCAGCGTTGAACTAGCGGGGGAGATCTACGAGCAGTACTTC.

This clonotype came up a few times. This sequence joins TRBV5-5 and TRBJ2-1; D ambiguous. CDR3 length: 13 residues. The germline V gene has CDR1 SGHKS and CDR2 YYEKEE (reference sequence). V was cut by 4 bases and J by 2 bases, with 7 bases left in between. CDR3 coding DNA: TGTGCCAGCAGCGCCGGCCCCTACAATGAGCAGTTCTTC. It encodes CASSAGPYNEQFF.

The CDR3 DNA reads TGTGCCAGCAGTTACTCGACCGAGAATCAGCCCCAGCATTTT. It codes for CASSYSTENQPQHF. This chain connects TRBV6-5 to TRBJ1-5, with D hard to call. Per the germline V gene, CDR1 is MNHEY and CDR2 is SVGAGI. Trimming removed 0 bases from V and 4 bases from J, with 7 bases in between. The CDR3 is 14 amino acids.

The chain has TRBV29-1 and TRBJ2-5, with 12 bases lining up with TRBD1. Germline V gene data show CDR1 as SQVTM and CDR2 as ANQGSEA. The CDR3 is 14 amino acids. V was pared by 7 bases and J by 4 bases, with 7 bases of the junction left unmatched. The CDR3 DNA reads TGCAGCGCTGGGACAGGGGGCTCTCGAGAGACCCAGTACTTC. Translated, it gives CSAGTGGSRETQYF.

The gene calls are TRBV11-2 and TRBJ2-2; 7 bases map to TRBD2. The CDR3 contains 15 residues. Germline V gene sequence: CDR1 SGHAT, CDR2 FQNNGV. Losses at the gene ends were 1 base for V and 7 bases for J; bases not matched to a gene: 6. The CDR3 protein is CASSLAWRGNGELFF. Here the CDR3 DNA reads TGTGCCAGCAGCTTAGCTTGGCGGGGGAACGGGGAGCTGTTTTTT.

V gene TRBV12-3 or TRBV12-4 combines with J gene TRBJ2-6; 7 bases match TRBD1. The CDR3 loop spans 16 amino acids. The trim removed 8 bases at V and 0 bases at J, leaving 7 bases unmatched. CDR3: CASGEQGSSGANVLTF. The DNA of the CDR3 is TGTGCCAGCGGGGAACAGGGGAGCTCTGGGGCCAACGTCCTGACTTTC.

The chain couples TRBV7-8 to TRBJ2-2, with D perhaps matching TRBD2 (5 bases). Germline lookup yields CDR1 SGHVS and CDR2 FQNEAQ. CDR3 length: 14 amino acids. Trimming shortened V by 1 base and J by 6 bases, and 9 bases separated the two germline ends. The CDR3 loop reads CASSLVRGSGELFF. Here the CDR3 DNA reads TGTGCCAGCAGCTTAGTTCGGGGTTCCGGGGAGCTGTTTTTT.

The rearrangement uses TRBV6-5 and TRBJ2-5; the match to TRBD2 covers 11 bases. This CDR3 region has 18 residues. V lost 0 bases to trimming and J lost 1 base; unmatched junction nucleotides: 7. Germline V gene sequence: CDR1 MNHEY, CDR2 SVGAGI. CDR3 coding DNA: TGTGCCAGCAGTTACTCGAGATTGACTAGCGGGGTCCAAGAGACCCAGTACTTC. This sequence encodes CASSYSRLTSGVQETQYF.